This is a list of T cell receptor beta chains from one sample in a study of early T cells in non-severe SARS-CoV-2 infection. MiXCR, run by TCRdb on the 5' RACE reads, gives a single entry per CDR3 protein. Of about 50,000 distinct CDR3 sequences listed, about 16% were seen once; the top ten hold about 4%. Sequenced here: whole blood, sampled at baseline. These receptors all come from an adult who was a healthcare worker with PCR-confirmed SARS-CoV-2 infection or an uninfected control (not recorded which). Both conserved end residues are part of each CDR3. Each record gives: D gene, V gene, J gene, clone size, CDR3 DNA, CDR3 protein. D genes are given only for firm matches. Clone size is not always given. Where it is, it says once, few, many or a class for expanded clones.

d_gene: -; v_gene: TRBV6-2/TRBV6-3; j_gene: TRBJ2-3; abundance: -; CDR3nt: TGTGCCAGCAGTCTAAGGACCAACACAGATACGCAGTATTTT; CDR3aa: CASSLRTNTDTQYF
d_gene: TRBD2; v_gene: TRBV28; j_gene: TRBJ2-3; abundance: few; CDR3nt: TGTGCCAGCAGTGGCCCGCGGGGGGGCTCAGGAGATACGCAGTATTTT; CDR3aa: CASSGPRGGSGDTQYF
d_gene: -; v_gene: TRBV12-3/TRBV12-4; j_gene: TRBJ2-7; abundance: few; CDR3nt: TGTGCCAGCACCTACCAACAGGGTTACGAGCAGTACTTC; CDR3aa: CASTYQQGYEQYF
d_gene: TRBD2; v_gene: TRBV5-6; j_gene: TRBJ2-5; abundance: few; CDR3nt: TGTGCCAGCAGCCCCCCCGGGACTAGCGAGACCCAGTACTTC; CDR3aa: CASSPPGTSETQYF
d_gene: -; v_gene: TRBV5-6; j_gene: TRBJ2-1; abundance: medium-sized; CDR3nt: TGTGCCAGCAGCTTGCAGCTTCGTGAGCAGTTCTTC; CDR3aa: CASSLQLREQFF
d_gene: -; v_gene: TRBV7-2; j_gene: TRBJ2-7; abundance: many; CDR3nt: TGTGCCAGCAGCTTATCCCTTCACGAGCAGTACTTC; CDR3aa: CASSLSLHEQYF
d_gene: -; v_gene: TRBV6-2/TRBV6-3; j_gene: TRBJ1-5; abundance: few; CDR3nt: TGTGCCAGCAGTTACTATCTTCGGGGGGGTAGGAATCAGCCCCAGCATTTT; CDR3aa: CASSYYLRGGRNQPQHF
d_gene: -; v_gene: TRBV7-2; j_gene: TRBJ2-7; abundance: few; CDR3nt: TGTGCCAGCAGCCCCCACTCCGGTTCCTACGAGCAGTACTTC; CDR3aa: CASSPHSGSYEQYF
d_gene: TRBD2; v_gene: TRBV7-8; j_gene: TRBJ2-3; abundance: -; CDR3nt: TGTGCCAGCAGCTCCCTAGCGGGATATATTCCGTCCACAGATACGCAGTATTTT; CDR3aa: CASSSLAGYIPSTDTQYF
d_gene: -; v_gene: TRBV4-1; j_gene: TRBJ1-2; abundance: many; CDR3nt: TGCGCCAGCAGCCAAGAAGGGGTGACTGGCTACACCTTC; CDR3aa: CASSQEGVTGYTF
d_gene: TRBD1; v_gene: TRBV15; j_gene: TRBJ2-1; abundance: few; CDR3nt: TGTGCCACCAGCAGAGACCCAGGGGGCAATGAGCAGTTCTTC; CDR3aa: CATSRDPGGNEQFF
d_gene: -; v_gene: TRBV7-2; j_gene: TRBJ1-2; abundance: many; CDR3nt: TGTGCCAGCAGCTTATCTCCGGGACGTTACTATGGCTACACCTTC; CDR3aa: CASSLSPGRYYGYTF
d_gene: TRBD1; v_gene: TRBV12-3/TRBV12-4; j_gene: TRBJ2-7; abundance: -; CDR3nt: TGTGCCAGCAGTCCGAGGGACAGGGGTTCCTACGAGCAGTACTTC; CDR3aa: CASSPRDRGSYEQYF
d_gene: TRBD1; v_gene: TRBV30; j_gene: TRBJ2-2; abundance: -; CDR3nt: TGTGCCTGGAGTAAACTGACAGGGCACACCGGGGAGCTGTTTTTT; CDR3aa: CAWSKLTGHTGELFF
d_gene: -; v_gene: TRBV29-1; j_gene: TRBJ1-1; abundance: many; CDR3nt: TGCAGCGCTCATAGGGGGAAAGCCAAAGCTTTCTTT; CDR3aa: CSAHRGKAKAFF
d_gene: -; v_gene: TRBV7-7; j_gene: TRBJ2-7; abundance: few; CDR3nt: TGTGCCAGCAGCTTAGCGCTAGGTGACGAGCAGTACTTC; CDR3aa: CASSLALGDEQYF
d_gene: -; v_gene: TRBV6-2/TRBV6-3; j_gene: TRBJ2-7; abundance: once; CDR3nt: TGTGCCAGCAGCCCCTCGGGGGTATATTGGGAGCCTATCGAGCAGTACTTC; CDR3aa: CASSPSGVYWEPIEQYF
d_gene: TRBD1; v_gene: TRBV5-1; j_gene: TRBJ2-5; abundance: few; CDR3nt: TGCGCCAGCAGCTACCGACAGGGAAGAGGGGGCCAACAAGAGACCCAGTACTTC; CDR3aa: CASSYRQGRGGQQETQYF
d_gene: -; v_gene: TRBV13; j_gene: TRBJ2-6; abundance: -; CDR3nt: TGTGCCAGCAGCTTACGGGTCCCTGGGGCCAACGTCCTGACTTTC; CDR3aa: CASSLRVPGANVLTF
d_gene: TRBD2; v_gene: TRBV12-3/TRBV12-4; j_gene: TRBJ2-1; abundance: -; CDR3nt: TGTGCCAGCAGGAATAGCGGGAGGGGACGTGTGGATGAGCAGTTCTTC; CDR3aa: CASRNSGRGRVDEQFF
d_gene: -; v_gene: TRBV10-3; j_gene: TRBJ2-7; abundance: -; CDR3nt: TGTGCCATCAGTGCCGATTACGAGCAGTACTTC; CDR3aa: CAISADYEQYF
d_gene: TRBD1; v_gene: TRBV3-1; j_gene: TRBJ1-1; abundance: few; CDR3nt: TGTGCCAGCAGCCCCCAGACAGGGAAGAACACTGAAGCTTTCTTT; CDR3aa: CASSPQTGKNTEAFF
d_gene: -; v_gene: TRBV27; j_gene: TRBJ2-4; abundance: many; CDR3nt: TGTGCCAGCAGTTTATTATCAGGGACCAAAAACATTCAGTACTTC; CDR3aa: CASSLLSGTKNIQYF
d_gene: -; v_gene: TRBV5-1; j_gene: TRBJ2-3; abundance: -; CDR3nt: TGCGCCAGCAGCTTGTCGGGGCCGAAACTCACAGATACGCAGTATTTT; CDR3aa: CASSLSGPKLTDTQYF